Presented here are 3 T cell receptor beta chains from one specimen sequenced in a study of CD8+ T cells in alopecia areata. This sample's treatment: oral pan-JAK inhibitor, 5-10 mg twice daily. RNA extraction and reverse transcription yielded cDNA as sequencing template. Only in-frame clones appear in the TCRdb table, and some are missing; sequencing was by immunoSEQ multiplex PCR. The sample has about 180,000 clones, about 53% seen once. Sample: CD8+ T cells sorted from blood, taken at week 24, from a patient treated with tofacitinib. Receptors originate from a human donor with alopecia areata.

This clone was recorded only once. This chain joins TRBV4-2 and TRBJ2-1, with a tentative D call TRBD2 (5 bases). The germline CDR1 and CDR2 sequences are LGHNA and YNFKEQ. The CDR3 contains 17 residues. V was pared by 2 bases and J by 9 bases, with 23 bases between. The CDR3 protein is CASSQLYPETTALEQFF. In DNA form, the CDR3 reads TGTGCCAGCAGCCAACTCTACCCCGAGACTACTGCGCTTGAGCAGTTCTTC.

The chain couples TRBV13 to TRBJ2-3, with D tentatively TRBD2 (6 bases). Between the trimmed V and J ends, which lost 1 base and 14 bases, there was a span of 16 bases. The CDR3 is 13 residues long. Germline CDR1 is PRHDT and CDR2 is FYEKMQ (reference sequence). The CDR3 DNA is TGTGCCAGCAGCTTAGCCGGGGACTTAGCACCGTATTTT. This translates into CASSLAGDLAPYF. The full variable domain, rest sourced from reference TRBV13 and TRBJ2-3, is AAGVIQSPRHLIKEKRETATLKCYPIPRHDTVYWYQQGPGQDPQFLISFYEKMQSDKGSIPDRFSAQQFSDYHSELNMSSLELGDSALYFCASSLAGDLAPYFGPGTRLTVL.

The CDR3 DNA reads as TGCGCCAGCAGCCAGAGACAGGGCGGATCCGATACGCAGTATTTT. This encodes CASSQRQGGSDTQYF. The chain links TRBV4-3 to TRBJ2-3, with 7 nucleotides matching TRBD1. The J segment lost 6 bases and the V segment lost 3 bases, leaving 9 bases of the junction unmatched. CDR1 is LGHNA, CDR2 YSLEER, per germline. This CDR3 has 15 amino acids.